The 25 T cell receptor beta chains listed next were all sequenced from one sample in a study of blood T cell repertoires in COVID-19. The assay was immunoSEQ multiplex PCR, and TCRdb's table has in-frame clones only and misses some. The repertoire has 90,000 to 120,000 clones, about four fifths of them found once; the top ten carry 4.2%. What was sequenced was peripheral blood. The receptor set was obtained from a human donor in a cohort sampled during active COVID-19.

V and J are TRBV6-1 and TRBJ2-4, with TRBD2 identical over 7 bases. The CDR3 contains 15 residues. Germline V lookup: CDR1 MNHNS, CDR2 SASEGT. With V trimmed by 2 bases and J by 2 bases, 3 bases remained unmatched. For the CDR3, the DNA is TGTGCCAGCAGTGAACCTAGCGGCACCAAAAACATTCAGTACTTC. Amino acids: CASSEPSGTKNIQYF.

The chain is built from TRBV7-9 and TRBJ1-2; 8 bases map to TRBD1. The CDR3 sequence is 15 residues long. Germline CDR1 and CDR2: SEHNR and FQNEAQ (reference sequence). The V gene end was trimmed by 3 bases and the J gene end by 2 bases; junction bases not matched to a gene: 5. CDR3 amino acids: CASSLGQVENYGYTF. The CDR3 DNA sequence: TGTGCCAGCAGCTTGGGACAGGTGGAGAACTATGGCTACACCTTC.

CDR3 region: CASSLGGRGPNEKLFF. CDR3 in DNA: TGTGCCAGCAGCTTAGGGGGCAGGGGGCCTAATGAAAAACTGTTTTTT. The chain links TRBV11-1 to TRBJ1-4, with 8 bases that match TRBD1. The length of the CDR3 is 16 residues. The V gene's germline CDR1 is SGHAT and CDR2 FQDESV (reference sequence). V shed 1 base and J 3 bases; nucleotides not matched to a gene: 4.

V and J are TRBV7-2 and TRBJ2-3, with 10 nucleotides matching TRBD2. V shed 2 bases and J 1 base; nucleotides not matched to a gene: 12. This CDR3 has 19 amino acids. Germline CDR1 and CDR2: SGHTA and FQGNSA. Written as DNA, the CDR3 is TGTGCCAGCAGCTTACTAGCGGGAGAAGAGCCCTTCCGCACAGATACGCAGTATTTT. Encoded protein: CASSLLAGEEPFRTDTQYF. Complete variable domain (other parts from reference TRBV7-2 and TRBJ2-3): GAGVSQSPSNKVTEKGKDVELRCDPISGHTALYWYRQSLGQGLEFLIYFQGNSAPDKSGLPSDRFSAERTGGSVSTLTIQRTQQEDSAVYLCASSLLAGEEPFRTDTQYFGPGTRLTVL.

The sample holds one count of this clone. The chain is built from TRBV7-2 and TRBJ1-5; D is possibly TRBD1 (6 bases). V was cut by 1 base and J by 7 bases, with 14 bases left in between. Germline V CDR1 and CDR2: SGHTA, FQGNSA. This CDR3 comprises 15 residues. The DNA for the CDR3 is TGTGCCAGCAGCTTAGAGCACAGGGCCAACCAGCCCCAGCATTTT. It codes for CASSLEHRANQPQHF.

This clone has more than one count but fewer than ten. The chain has TRBV9 and TRBJ2-7; 7 nucleotides match TRBD1. CDR3 length equals 15 residues. Germline V gene data show CDR1 as SGDLS and CDR2 as YYNGEE. Germline trimming cut 3 bases from V and 2 bases from J; bases unmatched to any gene: 8. The CDR3 nucleotides are TGTGCCAGCAGCGCCGATGGGACAGCTACCTACGAGCAGTACTTC. Its translation is CASSADGTATYEQYF.

CDR3 region: CASSLPTGRQETQYF. The CDR3 DNA sequence: TGTGCCAGCAGCTTGCCTACAGGGCGGCAAGAGACCCAGTACTTC. The chain is built from TRBV5-6 and TRBJ2-5; D is perhaps TRBD1 (6 bases). Germline CDR1 reads SGHDT; CDR2 reads YYEEEE. This CDR3 is 15 amino acids long. V gave up 1 base and J gave up 2 bases, with 12 bases separating them. Supplemented by reference TRBV5-6 and TRBJ2-5, the full variable domain reads DAGVTQSPTHLIKTRGQQVTLRCSPKSGHDTVSWYQQALGQGPQFIFQYYEEEERQRGNFPDRFSGHQFPNYSSELNVNALLLGDSALYLCASSLPTGRQETQYFGPGTRLLVL.

The V gene is TRBV6-2 or TRBV6-3, the J gene TRBJ2-7; D uncertain. This CDR3 is 14 amino acids long. The ends were cut back, 4 bases at V and 3 bases at J, with 13 bases in the middle. Germline CDR1 MNHEY, CDR2 SVGEGT. The CDR3 nucleotides read TGTGCCAGCAGTTTTCCCCCCCTAGACTACGAGCAGTACTTC. Its translation is CASSFPPLDYEQYF.

This clone occurred once. The CDR3 loop is CASSVGSGIYGYTF. The DNA of the CDR3 is TGTGCCAGCAGCGTAGGGTCGGGGATCTATGGCTACACCTTC. The chain uses TRBV9 and TRBJ1-2; no firm D call. The V gene's germline CDR1 is SGDLS and CDR2 YYNGEE. V was trimmed by 0 bases and J by 4 bases, leaving 10 bases between them. This CDR3 is built from 14 residues.

V is TRBV6-1 and J is TRBJ2-7; 7 nucleotides match TRBD2. CDR3 length: 16 residues. The germline CDR1 and CDR2 sequences are MNHNS and SASEGT. J lost 3 bases, V lost 2 bases, and 10 bases had no gene match. Here the CDR3 DNA reads TGTGCCAGCAGTGAACCCGGGGGGACTCGCGGCTACGAGCAGTACTTC. Its protein is CASSEPGGTRGYEQYF.

The chain joins TRBV7-2 to TRBJ1-3, with TRBD1 identical over 9 bases. Trimming cost V 5 bases and J 2 bases; bases outside gene matches: 4. The germline CDR1 and CDR2 sequences are SGHTA and FQGNSA. This CDR3 region has 15 residues. The DNA of the CDR3 is TGTGCCAGCAGCACTCGACAGGGGGCTGGAAACACCATATATTTT. It is translated as CASSTRQGAGNTIYF.

This chain links TRBV28 with TRBJ2-5; a weak D match, TRBD1 (5 bases). The CDR3 spans 13 residues. V was clipped by 7 bases and J by 5 bases, with 14 bases between them. The germline CDR1 and CDR2 sequences are MDHEN and SYDVKM. This CDR3 reads CASIPRAWETQYF. In nucleotides, the CDR3 is TGTGCCAGCATCCCCAGGGCTTGGGAGACCCAGTACTTC.

The rearrangement joins TRBV5-4 to TRBJ2-7; the match to TRBD2 covers 12 bases. CDR1 and CDR2 from the germline V gene are SGHNT and YYREEE (reference sequence). Losses at the gene ends were 4 bases for V and 4 bases for J; bases not matched to a gene: 9. The CDR3 totals 16 residues. CDR3 sequence reads: CASSRDGLAGTYEQYF. The CDR3 DNA is TGTGCCAGCAGCCGCGATGGACTAGCGGGAACATACGAGCAGTACTTC.

The chain carries TRBV7-9 and TRBJ1-5, with D unclear. The CDR3 has 13 residues. The germline V and J ends were trimmed by 5 bases and 5 bases, with 10 bases remaining between them. Per germline, CDR1 SEHNR and CDR2 FQNEAQ (reference sequence). The CDR3 here is CASSTTRDQPQHF. CDR3 bases: TGTGCCAGCAGCACTACCAGAGATCAGCCCCAGCATTTT.

J is TRBJ2-7 and V is TRBV11-2, with a tentative D call TRBD1 (6 bases). The V gene lost 3 bases and the J gene lost 3 bases, with 15 bases spanning the gap. This CDR3 is 15 amino acids long. Germline values: CDR1 SGHAT, CDR2 FQNNGV. The CDR3 DNA reads TGTGCCAGCAGCTTCGACGGGACACCCTTCTACGAGCAGTACGTC. This gives the protein CASSFDGTPFYEQYV.

This clone came up once. The genes are TRBV4-3 and TRBJ1-1; weak D call: TRBD1 (6 bases). V shed 1 base and J shed 10 bases, with 16 bases lying between them. Germline V gene sequence: CDR1 LGHNA, CDR2 YSLEER. This CDR3 spans 14 amino acids. This chain's CDR3 is CASSQGTVDVGAFF. The CDR3 DNA reads as TGCGCCAGCAGCCAAGGGACAGTCGATGTTGGAGCTTTCTTT.

This chain uses TRBV19 with TRBJ2-1; TRBD2 matches at 10 bases. The CDR3 is 15 residues long. Germline CDR1 LNHDA, CDR2 SQIVND (reference sequence). V lost 7 bases and J lost 8; bases outside the gene matches: 11. The chain's CDR3 is CASITAAGGPYEQFF. The CDR3 DNA reads as TGTGCCAGTATCACGGCAGCGGGAGGGCCCTATGAGCAGTTCTTC.

V usage is TRBV5-6 and J usage is TRBJ2-5; D perhaps matches TRBD2 (6 bases). The V gene lost 1 base and the J gene lost 2 bases, with 12 bases spanning the gap. The CDR3 loop spans 15 amino acids. CDR1 and CDR2 (germline): SGHDT, YYEEEE. In DNA form, the CDR3 reads TGTGCCAGCAGCTTGAGGAGGGGACCGCAAGAGACCCAGTACTTC. Protein: CASSLRRGPQETQYF.

The chain is built from TRBV3-1 (or the pseudogene TRBV3-2) and TRBJ2-4, with 7 bases that match TRBD2. The CDR3 consists of 14 residues. With 3 bases clipped from V and 4 bases from J, the junction kept 3 bases outside the gene matches. Germline lookup yields CDR1 LGHDT and CDR2 YNNKEL (reference sequence). DNA of the CDR3: TGTGCCAGCAGCCATGCTAGCGGAAAAAACATTCAGTACTTC. Encoded protein: CASSHASGKNIQYF.

The chain joins TRBV10-3 to TRBJ1-5; a weak D match, TRBD1 (5 bases). The V gene's germline CDR1 is ENHRY and CDR2 SYGVKD. V lost 0 bases and J 3 bases, leaving 9 bases between the germline ends. This CDR3 comprises 15 residues. Here the CDR3 reads CAISESGGDNQPQHF. The CDR3 DNA sequence: TGTGCCATCAGTGAGTCGGGAGGGGACAATCAGCCCCAGCATTTT.

A single count supports this clone. The chain couples TRBV7-8 to TRBJ2-3; maybe TRBD1 (6 bases). The CDR3 has 16 residues. Germline V CDR1 and CDR2: SGHVS, FQNEAQ. Trimming pared 0 bases from V and 2 bases from J, leaving 12 bases between. The CDR3 region has the DNA TGTGCCAGCAGCTTAGCGCCAAAGGGGGTCACAGATACGCAGTATTTT. Its translation: CASSLAPKGVTDTQYF. The whole variable domain, filled in from reference TRBV7-8 and TRBJ2-3, reads GAGVSQSPRYKVAKRGQDVALRCDPISGHVSLFWYQQALGQGPEFLTYFQNEAQLDKSGLPSDRFFAERPEGSVSTLKIQRTQQEDSAVYLCASSLAPKGVTDTQYFGPGTRLTVL.

This chain's CDR3 is CASSWGGLGQETQYF. The CDR3 bases are TGTGCCAGCAGTTGGGGGGGGCTAGGCCAAGAGACCCAGTACTTC. This chain joins TRBV6-6 and TRBJ2-5, with a possible D match to TRBD2 (7 bases). V shed 4 bases and J shed 1 base, with 13 bases lying between them. The CDR3 covers 15 residues. Germline V CDR1 and CDR2: MNHNY, SVGAGI (reference sequence).

J is TRBJ2-3 and V is TRBV3-1 (or the pseudogene TRBV3-2); 8 nucleotides match TRBD2. V lost 0 bases, J lost 9 bases, and 11 bases stayed unmatched. CDR1 LGHDT and CDR2 YNNKEL come from the germline V gene (reference sequence). CDR3 length: 16 amino acids. The CDR3 loop reads CASSQEGRGGRGTQYF. The CDR3 DNA is TGTGCCAGCAGCCAAGAAGGACGGGGGGGTCGGGGGACGCAGTATTTT.

The chain recombines TRBV27 with TRBJ2-7; 9 positions match TRBD2. Germline-derived CDR1 and CDR2 are MNHEY and SMNVEV (reference sequence). V lost 4 bases, J lost 5 bases, and 3 bases stayed unmatched. This CDR3 has 13 residues. The CDR3 spells CASSSSGINEQYF. The CDR3 DNA reads TGTGCCAGCAGTTCTAGCGGGATTAACGAGCAGTACTTC.

The V call is TRBV2, the J call TRBJ2-3; 7 nucleotides line up with TRBD2. The V gene's germline CDR1 is SNHLY and CDR2 FYNNEI. This CDR3 contains 12 residues. The V gene end was trimmed by 7 bases and the J gene end by 4 bases; junction bases not matched to a gene: 2. The CDR3 DNA reads as TGTGCCAGCAATCGGGGGGCAGATACGCAGTATTTT. As protein: CASNRGADTQYF.